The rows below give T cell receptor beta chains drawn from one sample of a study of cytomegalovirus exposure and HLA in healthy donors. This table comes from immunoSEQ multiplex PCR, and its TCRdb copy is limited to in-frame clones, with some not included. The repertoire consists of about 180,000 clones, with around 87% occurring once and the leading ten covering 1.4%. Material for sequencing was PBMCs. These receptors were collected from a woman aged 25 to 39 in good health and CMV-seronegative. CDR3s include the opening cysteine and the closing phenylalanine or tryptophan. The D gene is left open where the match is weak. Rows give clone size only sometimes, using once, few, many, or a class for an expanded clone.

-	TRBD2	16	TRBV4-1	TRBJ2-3	TGCGCCAGCAGCCAAGGGAGAACTAGCGGGGTTGATACGCAGTATTTT	CASSQGRTSGVDTQYF
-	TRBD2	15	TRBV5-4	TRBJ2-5	TGTGCCAGCAGTACGGGGGGAAGGGTCCAAGAGACCCAGTACTTC	CASSTGGRVQETQYF
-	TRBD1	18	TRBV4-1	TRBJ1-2	TGCGCCAGCAGCCAAGATCCGGGACAGGGGCGGGGTAACTATGGCTACACCTTC	CASSQDPGQGRGNYGYTF
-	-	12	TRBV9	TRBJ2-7	TGTGCCAGCACCGTGGGGGGAGACGAGCAGTACTTC	CASTVGGDEQYF
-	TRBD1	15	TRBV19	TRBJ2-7	TGTGCCAGTAGTATTCACAGGGGGACCTCCTACGAGCAGTACTTC	CASSIHRGTSYEQYF
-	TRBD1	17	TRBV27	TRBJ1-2	TGTGCCACCTATACAAGGACAGGGTCATTCTCTAACTATGGCTACACCTTC	CATYTRTGSFSNYGYTF
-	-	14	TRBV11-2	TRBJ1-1	TGTGCCAGCAGCTTAGTCCCGTTGAACACTGAAGCTTTCTTT	CASSLVPLNTEAFF
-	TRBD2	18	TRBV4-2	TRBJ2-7	TGTGCCAGCAGCCAGGACCCTAGCGGGGGCCTCCTCTCCTACGAGCAGTACTTC	CASSQDPSGGLLSYEQYF
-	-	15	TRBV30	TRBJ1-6	TGTGCCTGGAGTGTAACGACACTTTATAATTCACCCCTCCACTTT	CAWSVTTLYNSPLHF
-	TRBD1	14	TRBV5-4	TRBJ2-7	TGTGCCAGCAGCTTAACAGGGGGTTCAGGTGAGCAGTACTTC	CASSLTGGSGEQYF
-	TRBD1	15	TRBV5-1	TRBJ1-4	TGCGCCAGCAGCTTGGTAGCAGGGGGCGGTGAAAAACTGTTTTTT	CASSLVAGGGEKLFF
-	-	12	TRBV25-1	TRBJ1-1	TGTGCCAGCAGTGAAGGGAGGACTGAAGCTTTCTTT	CASSEGRTEAFF
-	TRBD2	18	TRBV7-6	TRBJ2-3	TGTGCCAGCAGCTCCGGGACTAGCGGGGGGACCAGCACAGATACGCAGTATTTT	CASSSGTSGGTSTDTQYF
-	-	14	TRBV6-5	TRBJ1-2	TGTGCCAGCAGCGGACAGTCCGTTAACTATGGCTACACCTTC	CASSGQSVNYGYTF
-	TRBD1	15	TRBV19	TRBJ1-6	TGTGCCAGTGGACAGGTCAGCTCCTATAATTCACCCCTCCACTTT	CASGQVSSYNSPLHF
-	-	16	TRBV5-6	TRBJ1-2	TGTGCCAGCAGCTTTTTACCAATCACTTACGACTATGGCTACACCTTC	CASSFLPITYDYGYTF
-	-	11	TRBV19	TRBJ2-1	TGTGCCAGTGTCAGGGGTAATGAGCAGTTCTTC	CASVRGNEQFF
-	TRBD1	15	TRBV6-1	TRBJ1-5	TGTGCCAGCAGTGAAGAGGGGGACAGGGATCAGCCCCAGCATTTT	CASSEEGDRDQPQHF
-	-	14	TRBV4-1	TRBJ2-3	TGCGCCAGCAAAACAGAAACTAGCACAGATACGCAGTATTTT	CASKTETSTDTQYF
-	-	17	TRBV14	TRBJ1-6	TGTGCCAGCAGCCGAAAGAAAGGGGGCTCCTATAATTCACCCCTCCACTTT	CASSRKKGGSYNSPLHF
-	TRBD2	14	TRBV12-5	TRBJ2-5	TGTGCTAGTGCCCTCGGGGGGATCCAAGAGACCCAGTACTTC	CASALGGIQETQYF
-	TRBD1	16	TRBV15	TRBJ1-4	TGTGCCACCAGCGGCACCGGGACAGCAACTAATGAAAAACTGTTTTTT	CATSGTGTATNEKLFF
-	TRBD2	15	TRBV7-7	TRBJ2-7	TGTGCTAGCAGGATAGAGCGGGGGTGGACCTACGAGCAGTACTTC	CASRIERGWTYEQYF
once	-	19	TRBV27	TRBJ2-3	TGTGCCAGCAGTTTCTCGTGGCAGGGTAGGAGTGTTCTCACAGATACGCAGTATTTT	CASSFSWQGRSVLTDTQYF
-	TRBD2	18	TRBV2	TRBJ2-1	TGTGCCAGCAGTTCCACGACTAGCGGGGGGCCGTCCTACAATGAGCAGTTCTTC	CASSSTTSGGPSYNEQFF
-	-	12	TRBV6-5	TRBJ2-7	TGTGCCAGCAGCCTCGGGACTCGGGAGCAGTACTTC	CASSLGTREQYF
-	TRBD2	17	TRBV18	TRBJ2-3	TGTGCCAGCTCACCACCATTGATAGCGGGGAACGTGGATACGCAGTATTTT	CASSPPLIAGNVDTQYF
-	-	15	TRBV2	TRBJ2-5	TGTGCCAGCAGAGAACCTTACAGTAGACAAGAGACCCAGTACTTC	CASREPYSRQETQYF
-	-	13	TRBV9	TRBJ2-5	TGTGCCAGCAGTCCCGCGCGGGGAGAGACCCAGTACTTC	CASSPARGETQYF
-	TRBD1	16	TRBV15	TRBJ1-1	TGTGCCACCCGACCCCGACAGGGAGGATTAGGCACTGAAGCTTTCTTT	CATRPRQGGLGTEAFF
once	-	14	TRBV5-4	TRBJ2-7	TGTGCCAGCAGCTTCACACAGGGTCCCTACGAGCAGTACTTC	CASSFTQGPYEQYF
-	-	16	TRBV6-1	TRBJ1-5	TGTGCCAGCAGTGAGGGGGTGGGGGGAAACAATCAGCCCCAGCATTTT	CASSEGVGGNNQPQHF
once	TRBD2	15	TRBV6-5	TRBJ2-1	TGTGCCAGCAGTTACACTAGCGCCGCGTTGGCTGAGCAGTTCTTC	CASSYTSAALAEQFF
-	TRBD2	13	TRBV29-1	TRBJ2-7	TGCAGCATCCGGACTAGGAGCTCCTACGAGCAGTACTTC	CSIRTRSSYEQYF
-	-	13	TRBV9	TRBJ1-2	TGTGCCAGCAGCGTAGACGGAGGGAATGGCTACACCTTC	CASSVDGGNGYTF